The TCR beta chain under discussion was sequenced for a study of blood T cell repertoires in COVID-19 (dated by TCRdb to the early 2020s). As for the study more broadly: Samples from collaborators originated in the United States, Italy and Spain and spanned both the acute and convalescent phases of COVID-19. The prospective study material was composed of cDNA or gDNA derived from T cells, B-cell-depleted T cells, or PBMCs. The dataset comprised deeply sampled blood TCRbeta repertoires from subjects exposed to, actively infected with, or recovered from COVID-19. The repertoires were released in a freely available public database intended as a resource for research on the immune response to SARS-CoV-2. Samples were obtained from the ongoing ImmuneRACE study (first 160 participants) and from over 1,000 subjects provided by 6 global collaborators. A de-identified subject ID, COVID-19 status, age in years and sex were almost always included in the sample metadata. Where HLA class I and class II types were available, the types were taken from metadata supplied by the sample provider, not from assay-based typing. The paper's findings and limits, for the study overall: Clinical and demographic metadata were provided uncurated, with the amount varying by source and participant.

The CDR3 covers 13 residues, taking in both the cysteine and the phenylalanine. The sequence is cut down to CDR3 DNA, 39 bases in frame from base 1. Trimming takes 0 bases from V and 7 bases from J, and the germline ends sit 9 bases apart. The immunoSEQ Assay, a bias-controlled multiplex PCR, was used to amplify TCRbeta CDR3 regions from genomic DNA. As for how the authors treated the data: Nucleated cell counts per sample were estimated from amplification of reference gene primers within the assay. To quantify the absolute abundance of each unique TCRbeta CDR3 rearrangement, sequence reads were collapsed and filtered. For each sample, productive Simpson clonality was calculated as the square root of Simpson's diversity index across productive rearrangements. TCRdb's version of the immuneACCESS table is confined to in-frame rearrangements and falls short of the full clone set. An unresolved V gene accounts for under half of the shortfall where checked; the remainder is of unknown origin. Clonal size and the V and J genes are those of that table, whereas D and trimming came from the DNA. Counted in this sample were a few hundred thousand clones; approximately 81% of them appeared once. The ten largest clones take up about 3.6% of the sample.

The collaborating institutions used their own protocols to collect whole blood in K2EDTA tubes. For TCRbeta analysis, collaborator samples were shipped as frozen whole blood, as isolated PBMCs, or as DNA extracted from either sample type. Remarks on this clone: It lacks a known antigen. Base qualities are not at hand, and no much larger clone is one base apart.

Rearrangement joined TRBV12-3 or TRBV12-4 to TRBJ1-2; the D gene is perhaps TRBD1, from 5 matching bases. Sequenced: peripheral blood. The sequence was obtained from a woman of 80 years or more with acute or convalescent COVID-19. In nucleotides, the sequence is TGTGCCAGCAGTTTAGCTGGGACTGGTGGCTACACCTTC. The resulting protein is CASSLAGTGGYTF.